This T cell receptor (beta chain) was documented in a study of blood T cell repertoires in COVID-19. Sequencing was performed with immunoSEQ multiplex PCR; in TCRdb, only in-frame clones are kept and a portion is missing. The repertoire holds over 70,000 clones, over 70% seen once, with over 15% in the top ten. Germline V gives CDR1 DFQATT, CDR2 SNEGSKA (reference sequence). V was shortened by 3 bases and J by 3 bases, with 13 bases between the two germline ends. The CDR3 runs to 14 residues. The chain uses TRBV20-1 and TRBJ2-3; D remains ambiguous. The sample taken for sequencing was peripheral blood. The receptor was isolated from a man in his sixties or seventies who had recovered from COVID-19. DNA of the CDR3: TGCAGTGCTAGTTATGTTAGTAAGACAGATACGCAGTATTTT. Translated, it gives CSASYVSKTDTQYF.